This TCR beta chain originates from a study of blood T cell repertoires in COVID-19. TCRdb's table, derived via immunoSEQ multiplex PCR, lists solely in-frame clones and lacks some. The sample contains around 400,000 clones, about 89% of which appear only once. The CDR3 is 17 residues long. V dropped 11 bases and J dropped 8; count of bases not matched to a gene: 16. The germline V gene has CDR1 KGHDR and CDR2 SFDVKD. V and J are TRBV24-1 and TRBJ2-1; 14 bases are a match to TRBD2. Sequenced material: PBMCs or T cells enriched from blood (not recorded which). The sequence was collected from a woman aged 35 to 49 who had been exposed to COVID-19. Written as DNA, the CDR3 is TGTGCCATCCTCCCGGGACTAGCGGGAGAGGGCCTCTATGAGCAGTTCTTC. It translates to CAILPGLAGEGLYEQFF.